Sequencing of this T cell receptor (beta chain) was carried out in a study of T cells in Graves' hyperthyroidism and ophthalmopathy. Study-wide background: Peripheral blood samples were taken at initial diagnosis, prior to any treatment. Study-wide results and limits: Most thyroid clonotypes expanded above 0.001 appeared in blood too.

Patients aged 18 to 65 had newly diagnosed hyperthyroidism that had lasted under 2 months. This sample holds PBMCs from approximately 10 ml fresh peripheral blood. Amplification yielded TCR beta CDR3 regions, with RNA transcripts as the source. A first-round RT-PCR of the TCR CDR3 used the HTBI primer set. Using its own MiXCR run on the multiplex PCR reads, TCRdb lists one record per CDR3 protein. In the table there are some 460,000 distinct CDR3 sequences, 15% to 19% of which are singletons. Trimming pared 2 bases from V and 3 bases from J, leaving 12 bases between. Germline V gene data show CDR1 as SGHRS and CDR2 as YFSETQ. This CDR3 region has 14 residues. This clonotype was seen ten or more times. Its antigen is unknown.

This receptor was identified in a young woman with Graves' hyperthyroidism. The rearrangement joins TRBV5-1 to TRBJ2-7; D assignment may be TRBD1 or TRBD2 (6 bases each). The sample comprised blood. The CDR3 protein is CASSFGGGIYEQYF. As DNA, the CDR3 is TGCGCCAGCAGCTTTGGAGGGGGGATCTACGAGCAGTACTTC.